This passage covers 5 T cell receptor beta chains from one sample sequenced in a study of cytomegalovirus exposure and HLA in healthy donors. Vbeta (60) and Jbeta (13) primers were used in the PCR. The table came from immunoSEQ multiplex PCR; TCRdb's copy has only in-frame clones and leaves some out. Of around 180,000 clones in the sample, 71% were seen once. The sample consisted of PBMCs. Receptors were obtained from a girl aged 5 to 17 in good health and CMV-seronegative.

With regard to this clone: The same CDR3 is also encoded by other DNA sequences in this sample. The genes are TRBV21-1 and TRBJ2-1; the table gives TRBD1 as D, unverified against the DNA. TRBV21-1 is reported as a pseudogene. The CDR3 is made up of 17 amino acids. Here the CDR3 DNA reads TGTGCCAGCTCGTATCTCAGCCGGGACACATCCTACAATGAGCAGTTCTTC. It codes for CASSYLSRDTSYNEQFF.

The chain joins TRBV5-6 to TRBJ1-2; no definite D call. V was cut by 4 bases and J by 6 bases, with 13 bases left in between. CDR3 length: 13 residues. Germline V lookup: CDR1 SGHDT, CDR2 YYEEEE. CDR3 region: CASSRVVTDGYTF. CDR3 in DNA: TGTGCCAGCAGCCGAGTGGTTACGGATGGCTACACCTTC.

The V gene is TRBV27, the J gene TRBJ2-1, with 8 positions matching TRBD2. V trimming: 1 base; J trimming: 7 bases; junction bases outside the gene matches: 9. CDR3 length equals 16 residues. CDR1 is MNHEY, CDR2 SMNVEV, per germline (reference sequence). CDR3 nucleotides: TGTGCCAGCAGTTTATATATCGGGGGGGGCCTGAATGAGCAGTTCTTC. This translates into CASSLYIGGGLNEQFF.

The chain links TRBV5-1 to TRBJ2-2, with 8 bases identical to TRBD1. Trimming removed 2 bases from V and 11 bases from J; junction bases left unmatched: 11. The CDR3 is made up of 15 amino acids. Germline CDR1 SGHRS, CDR2 YFSETQ. CDR3 nucleotides: TGCGCCAGCAGCTTCCGGACCTCCGGGACAGGCGAGCTGTTTTTT. It translates to CASSFRTSGTGELFF.

The chain employs TRBV11-3 and TRBJ2-5; maybe TRBD1 (6 bases). From germline, CDR1 is SGHNT and CDR2 YENEEA. This CDR3 region has 14 residues. V dropped 5 bases and J dropped 1 base, with 11 bases sitting between them. CDR3 sequence reads: CASSRGGGQETQYF. CDR3 DNA: TGTGCCAGCAGCCGAGGGGGTGGCCAAGAGACCCAGTACTTC.